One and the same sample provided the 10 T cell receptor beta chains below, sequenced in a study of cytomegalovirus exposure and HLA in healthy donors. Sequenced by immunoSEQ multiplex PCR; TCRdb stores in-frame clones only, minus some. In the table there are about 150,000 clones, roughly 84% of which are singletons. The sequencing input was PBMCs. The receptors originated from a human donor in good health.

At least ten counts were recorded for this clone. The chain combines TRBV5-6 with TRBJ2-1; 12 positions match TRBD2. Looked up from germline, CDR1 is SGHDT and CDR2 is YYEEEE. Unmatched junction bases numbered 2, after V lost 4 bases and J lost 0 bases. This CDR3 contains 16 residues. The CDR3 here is CASSASGRVSYNEQFF. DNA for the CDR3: TGTGCCAGCAGCGCTAGCGGGAGGGTCTCCTACAATGAGCAGTTCTTC. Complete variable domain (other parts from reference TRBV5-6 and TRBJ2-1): DAGVTQSPTHLIKTRGQQVTLRCSPKSGHDTVSWYQQALGQGPQFIFQYYEEEERQRGNFPDRFSGHQFPNYSSELNVNALLLGDSALYLCASSASGRVSYNEQFFGPGTRLTVL.

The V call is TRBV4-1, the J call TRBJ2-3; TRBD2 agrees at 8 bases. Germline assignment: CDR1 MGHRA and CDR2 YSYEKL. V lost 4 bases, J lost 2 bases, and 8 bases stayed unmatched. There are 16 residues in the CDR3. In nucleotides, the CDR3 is TGCGCCAGCAGCCGTGGAGTAGCGGGGTCCACAGATACGCAGTATTTT. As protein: CASSRGVAGSTDTQYF.

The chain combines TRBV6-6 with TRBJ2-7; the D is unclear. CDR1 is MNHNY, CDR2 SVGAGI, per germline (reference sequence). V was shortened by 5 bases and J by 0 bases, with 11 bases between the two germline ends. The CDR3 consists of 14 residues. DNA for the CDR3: TGTGCCAGCAGTAATCCCGAGAGCTCCTACGAGCAGTACTTC. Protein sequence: CASSNPESSYEQYF.

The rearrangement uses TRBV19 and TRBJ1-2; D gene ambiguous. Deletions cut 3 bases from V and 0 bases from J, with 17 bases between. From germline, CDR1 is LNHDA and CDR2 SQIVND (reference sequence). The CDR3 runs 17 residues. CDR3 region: CASSMGPGRTTNYGYTF. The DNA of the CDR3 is TGTGCCAGTAGTATGGGCCCCGGCAGGACTACTAACTATGGCTACACCTTC.

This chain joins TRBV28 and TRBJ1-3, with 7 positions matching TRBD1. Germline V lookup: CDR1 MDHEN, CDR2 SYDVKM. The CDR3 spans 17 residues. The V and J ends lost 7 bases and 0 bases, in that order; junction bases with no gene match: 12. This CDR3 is CASKGRGVPYSGNTIYF. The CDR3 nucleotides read TGTGCCAGCAAGGGCAGGGGGGTTCCCTACTCTGGAAACACCATATATTTT. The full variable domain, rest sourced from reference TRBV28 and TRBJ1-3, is DVKVTQSSRYLVKRTGEKVFLECVQDMDHENMFWYRQDPGLGLRLIYFSYDVKMKEKGDIPEGYSVSREKKERFSLILESASTNQTSMYLCASKGRGVPYSGNTIYFGEGSWLTVV.

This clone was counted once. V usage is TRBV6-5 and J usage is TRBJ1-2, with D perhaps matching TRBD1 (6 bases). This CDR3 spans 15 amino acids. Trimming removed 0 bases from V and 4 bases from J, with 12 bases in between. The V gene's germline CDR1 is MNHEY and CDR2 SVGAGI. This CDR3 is CASSYSSTGFYGYTF. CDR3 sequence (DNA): TGTGCCAGCAGTTACTCGAGCACAGGGTTCTATGGCTACACCTTC.

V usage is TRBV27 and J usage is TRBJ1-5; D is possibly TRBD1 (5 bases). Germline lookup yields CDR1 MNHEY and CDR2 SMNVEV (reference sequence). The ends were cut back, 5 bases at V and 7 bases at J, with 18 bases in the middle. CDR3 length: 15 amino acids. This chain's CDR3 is CASSPGSGGEQPQHF. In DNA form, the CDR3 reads TGTGCCAGCAGTCCAGGCTCCGGGGGAGAGCAGCCCCAGCATTTT.

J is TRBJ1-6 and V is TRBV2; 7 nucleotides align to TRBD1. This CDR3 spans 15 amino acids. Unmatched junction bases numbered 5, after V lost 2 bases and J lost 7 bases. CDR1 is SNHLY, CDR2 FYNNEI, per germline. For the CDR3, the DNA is TGTGCCAGCAGTGAACTCGCAGGGGGGAATTCACCCCTCCACTTT. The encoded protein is CASSELAGGNSPLHF.

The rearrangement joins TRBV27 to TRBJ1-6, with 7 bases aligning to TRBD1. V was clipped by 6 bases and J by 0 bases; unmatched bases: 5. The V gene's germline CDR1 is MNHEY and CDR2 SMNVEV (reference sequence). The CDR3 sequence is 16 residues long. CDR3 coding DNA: TGTGCCAGCAGCTTAACAGGGGTCTCCTATAATTCACCCCTCCACTTT. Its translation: CASSLTGVSYNSPLHF.

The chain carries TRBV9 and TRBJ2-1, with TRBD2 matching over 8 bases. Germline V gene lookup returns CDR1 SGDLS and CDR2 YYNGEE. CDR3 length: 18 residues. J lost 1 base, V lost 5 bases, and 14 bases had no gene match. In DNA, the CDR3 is TGTGCCAGCAGTGGCCATGGGGGTAGCGGGGCATCCTACAATGAGCAGTTCTTC. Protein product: CASSGHGGSGASYNEQFF.